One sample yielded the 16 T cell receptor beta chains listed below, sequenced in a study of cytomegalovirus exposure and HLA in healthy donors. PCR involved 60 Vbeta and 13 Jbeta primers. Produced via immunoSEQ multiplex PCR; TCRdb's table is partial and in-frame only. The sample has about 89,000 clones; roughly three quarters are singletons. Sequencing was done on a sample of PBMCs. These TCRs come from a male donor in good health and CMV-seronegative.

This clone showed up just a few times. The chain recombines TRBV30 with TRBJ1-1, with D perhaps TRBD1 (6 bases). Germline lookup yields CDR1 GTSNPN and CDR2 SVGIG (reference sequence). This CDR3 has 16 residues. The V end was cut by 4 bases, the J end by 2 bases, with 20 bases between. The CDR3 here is CAWIPKRTASNTEAFF. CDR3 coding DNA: TGTGCCTGGATACCAAAACGGACAGCTTCTAACACTGAAGCTTTCTTT.

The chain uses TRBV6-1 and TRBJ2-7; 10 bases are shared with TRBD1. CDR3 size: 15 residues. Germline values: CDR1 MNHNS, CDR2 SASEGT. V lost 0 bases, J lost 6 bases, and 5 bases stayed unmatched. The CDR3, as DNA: TGTGCCAGCAGTGAAGCCGCCGGGACAGGGGTCGAGCAGTACTTC. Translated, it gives CASSEAAGTGVEQYF.

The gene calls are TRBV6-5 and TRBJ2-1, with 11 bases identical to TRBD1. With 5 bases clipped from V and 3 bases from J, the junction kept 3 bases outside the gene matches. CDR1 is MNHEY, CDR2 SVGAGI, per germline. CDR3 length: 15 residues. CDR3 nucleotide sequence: TGTGCCAGCAGTCACGGGACAGGGGGCTACAATGAGCAGTTCTTC. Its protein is CASSHGTGGYNEQFF.

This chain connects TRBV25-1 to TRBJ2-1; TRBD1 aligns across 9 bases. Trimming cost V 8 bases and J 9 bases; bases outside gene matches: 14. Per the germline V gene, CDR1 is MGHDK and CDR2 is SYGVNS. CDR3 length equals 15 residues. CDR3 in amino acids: CASASSDRGRSEQFF. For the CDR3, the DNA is TGTGCCAGCGCCTCCTCGGACAGGGGACGGAGTGAGCAGTTCTTC.

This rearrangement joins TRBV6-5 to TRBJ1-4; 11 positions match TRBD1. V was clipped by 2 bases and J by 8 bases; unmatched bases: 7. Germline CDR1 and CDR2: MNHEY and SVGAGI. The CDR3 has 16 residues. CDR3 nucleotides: TGTGCCAGCAGTTACCGGACAGGGGGCGCGGGGGAAAAACTGTTTTTT. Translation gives CASSYRTGGAGEKLFF.

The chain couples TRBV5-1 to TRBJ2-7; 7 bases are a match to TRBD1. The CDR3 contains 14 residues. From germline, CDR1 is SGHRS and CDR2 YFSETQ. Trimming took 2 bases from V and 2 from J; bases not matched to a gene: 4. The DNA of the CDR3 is TGCGCCAGCAGCTTAGAACAGGGGCCCTACGAGCAGTACTTC. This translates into CASSLEQGPYEQYF. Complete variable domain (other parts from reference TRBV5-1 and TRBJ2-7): KAGVTQTPRYLIKTRGQQVTLSCSPISGHRSVSWYQQTPGQGLQFLFEYFSETQRNKGNFPGRFSGRQFSNSRSEMNVSTLELGDSALYLCASSLEQGPYEQYFGPGTRLTVT.

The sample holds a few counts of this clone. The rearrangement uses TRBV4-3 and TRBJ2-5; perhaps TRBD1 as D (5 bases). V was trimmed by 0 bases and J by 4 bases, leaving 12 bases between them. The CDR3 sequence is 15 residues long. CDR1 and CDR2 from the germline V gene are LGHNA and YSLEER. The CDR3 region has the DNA TGCGCCAGCAGCCAAGATCAGGGCAGGGTAGAGACCCAGTACTTC. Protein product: CASSQDQGRVETQYF.

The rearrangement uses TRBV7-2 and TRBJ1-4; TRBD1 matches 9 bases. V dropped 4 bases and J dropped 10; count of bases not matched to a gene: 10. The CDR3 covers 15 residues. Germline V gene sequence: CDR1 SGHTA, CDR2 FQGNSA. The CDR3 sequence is CASSSPTGGRVKLFF. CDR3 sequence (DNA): TGTGCCAGCAGCTCCCCGACAGGGGGGCGAGTAAAACTGTTTTTT. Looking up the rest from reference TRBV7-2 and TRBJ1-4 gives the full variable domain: GAGVSQSPSNKVTEKGKDVELRCDPISGHTALYWYRQSLGQGLEFLIYFQGNSAPDKSGLPSDRFSAERTGGSVSTLTIQRTQQEDSAVYLCASSSPTGGRVKLFFGSGTQLSVL.

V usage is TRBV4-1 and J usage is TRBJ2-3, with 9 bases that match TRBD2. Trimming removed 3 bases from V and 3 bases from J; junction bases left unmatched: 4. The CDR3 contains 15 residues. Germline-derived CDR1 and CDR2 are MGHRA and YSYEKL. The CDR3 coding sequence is TGCGCCAGCAGCCAGATAGCGGGAGAGACAGATACGCAGTATTTT. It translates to CASSQIAGETDTQYF.

The CDR3 region is CASSAGTSNNYGYTF. Here the CDR3 DNA reads TGTGCCAGCAGCGCTGGGACAAGTAATAACTATGGCTACACCTTC. The chain links TRBV7-2 to TRBJ1-2, with D possibly being TRBD1 (6 bases). CDR1 SGHTA and CDR2 FQGNSA come from the germline V gene. V gave up 5 bases and J gave up 1 base, with 14 bases separating them. This CDR3 contains 15 residues.

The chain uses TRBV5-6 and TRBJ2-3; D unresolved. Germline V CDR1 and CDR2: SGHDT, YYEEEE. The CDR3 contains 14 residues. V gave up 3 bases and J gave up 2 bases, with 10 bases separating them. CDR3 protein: CASSSKFPTDTQYF. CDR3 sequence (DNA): TGTGCCAGCAGCTCCAAATTCCCCACAGATACGCAGTATTTT. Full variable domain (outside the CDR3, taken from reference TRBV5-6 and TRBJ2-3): DAGVTQSPTHLIKTRGQQVTLRCSPKSGHDTVSWYQQALGQGPQFIFQYYEEEERQRGNFPDRFSGHQFPNYSSELNVNALLLGDSALYLCASSSKFPTDTQYFGPGTRLTVL.

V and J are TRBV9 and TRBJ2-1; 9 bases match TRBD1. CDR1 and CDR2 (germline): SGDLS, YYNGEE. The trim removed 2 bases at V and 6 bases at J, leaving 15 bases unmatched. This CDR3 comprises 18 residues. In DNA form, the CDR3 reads TGTGCCAGCAGCGTCGCTATAAGACCGGGACAGGGTGGCAATGAGCAGTTCTTC. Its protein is CASSVAIRPGQGGNEQFF.

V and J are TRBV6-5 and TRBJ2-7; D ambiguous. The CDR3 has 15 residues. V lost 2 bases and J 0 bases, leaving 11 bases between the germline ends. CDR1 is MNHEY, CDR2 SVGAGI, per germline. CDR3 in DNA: TGTGCCAGCAGTTACGGTAAAGCCGGCTCCTACGAGCAGTACTTC. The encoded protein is CASSYGKAGSYEQYF.

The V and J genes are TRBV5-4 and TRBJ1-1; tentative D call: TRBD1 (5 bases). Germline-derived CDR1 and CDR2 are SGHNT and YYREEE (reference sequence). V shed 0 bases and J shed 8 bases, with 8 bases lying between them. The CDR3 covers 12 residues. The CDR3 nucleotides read TGTGCCAGCAGCTTGGACAGGAACGAAGCTTTCTTT. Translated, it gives CASSLDRNEAFF.

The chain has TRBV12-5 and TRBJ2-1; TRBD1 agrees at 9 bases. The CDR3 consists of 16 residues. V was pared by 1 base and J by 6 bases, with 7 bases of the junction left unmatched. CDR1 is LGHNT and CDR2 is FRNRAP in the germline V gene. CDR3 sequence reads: CASGLAGQGEVNEQFF. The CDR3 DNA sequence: TGTGCTAGTGGTTTGGCGGGACAGGGAGAGGTCAATGAGCAGTTCTTC.

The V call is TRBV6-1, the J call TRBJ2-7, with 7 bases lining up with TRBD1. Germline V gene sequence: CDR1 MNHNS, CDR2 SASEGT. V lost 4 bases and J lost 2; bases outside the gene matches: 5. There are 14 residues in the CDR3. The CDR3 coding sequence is TGTGCCAGCAGTGTGCCGACAGGGACCTACGAGCAGTACTTC. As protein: CASSVPTGTYEQYF.